The entry below gives a single T cell receptor (beta chain) sequence along with its context. The antigen is unknown. Here immunoSEQ multiplex PCR was the method, and the copy in TCRdb shows in-frame clones only, minus some. The sample holds around 140,000 clones, approximately 91% seen once. The CDR3 loop spans 14 amino acids. Trimming removed 7 bases from V and 9 bases from J; junction bases left unmatched: 5. CDR1 SNHLY and CDR2 FYNNEI come from the germline V gene. This entry is derived from a study of T cell responses to AZD1222 COVID-19 vaccine. Study-level results: Once two AZD1222 doses were given, Spike-specific TCR breadth and depth went up.

Sequenced here: peripheral blood, sampled 28 days after the second AZD1222 dose. The chain recombines TRBV2 with TRBJ2-1, with 14 positions matching TRBD2. This TCR came from an adult who received the AZD1222 COVID-19 vaccine. The CDR3 spells CASIGTSGSSEQFF. CDR3 bases: TGTGCCAGCATTGGGACTAGCGGGAGCAGTGAGCAGTTCTTC.